A selection of T cell receptor beta chains follows, all from one sample in a study of blood T cell repertoires in COVID-19. TCRdb keeps only in-frame clones here, not all; method: immunoSEQ multiplex PCR. This table has approximately 300,000 clones, roughly nine tenths appearing once. The sequencing input was PBMCs or T cells enriched from blood (not recorded which). These receptors were collected from a woman aged 30 to 39 who had recovered from COVID-19. CDR3s include the opening cysteine and the closing phenylalanine or tryptophan.

TRBJ1-1	TRBV30	CAWSFASNTEAFF
TRBJ1-2	TRBV7-2	CASSLVGGSYYGYTF
TRBJ1-3	TRBV28	CASSSTTGFENTIYF
TRBJ2-7	TRBV3-1/TRBV3-2	CASSQPGQGREQYF
TRBJ1-4	TRBV5-1	CASSRGQGRSVEKLFF
TRBJ1-4	TRBV5-1	CASSPGQVATNEKLFF
TRBJ1-2	TRBV4-3	CASSQDPTYYGYTF
TRBJ2-1	TRBV7-8	CASSPTGGSEFF
TRBJ2-3	TRBV24-1	CATRGTTDTQYF
TRBJ1-6	TRBV27	CASSFSNSPLHF
TRBJ1-2	TRBV12-5	CASGPPRGDGYTF
TRBJ2-1	TRBV12-3/TRBV12-4	CASSLGPGEQFF
TRBJ1-2	TRBV5-1	CASSLERQRDGYTF
TRBJ1-5	TRBV10-3	CAISDPGSNQPQHF
TRBJ1-2	TRBV7-9	CASSFHRDFNYGYTF
TRBJ1-1	TRBV12-3/TRBV12-4	CASLNPGGAEAFF
TRBJ1-2	TRBV6-1	CASSEATGGDYGYTF
TRBJ1-6	TRBV19	CASSAGPKNSPLHF
TRBJ2-5	TRBV18	CASSPDRGETQYF
TRBJ1-2	TRBV12-3/TRBV12-4	CASSLVGPGGYTF
TRBJ2-7	TRBV11-2	CASSLTSSGGLSSYEQYF
TRBJ1-2	TRBV6-1	CASTGGPLYGYTF
TRBJ2-1	TRBV4-1	CASSQGLALPYNEQFF
TRBJ2-3	TRBV10-3	CAISADSSSTDTQYF